The present T cell receptor beta chain was sequenced within a study of OX40 agonist ivuxolimab in advanced cancers. Looking at the study overall: One hepatocellular carcinoma and a couple of cutaneous melanoma patients partially responded.

Only in-frame clones appear in the TCRdb table, and some are missing; sequencing was by immunoSEQ multiplex PCR. The sample consists of about 84,000 clones, 94% of them appearing once. Note on this clone: Its specificity is not known.

Broader study findings: Clonal expansion was among the lowest in partial responders at 0.1-3.0 mg/kg, especially CD8+. CD8+ T cells showed, on average, more clonal expansion than CD4+ cells.

The CDR3 is made up of 18 amino acids. The germline CDR1 and CDR2 sequences are SGDLS and YYNGEE. Trimming took 6 bases from V and 3 from J, leaving 25 bases between them. The V gene is TRBV9, the J gene TRBJ2-1, with D uncertain. The specimen comprised CD4+ or CD8+ T cells sorted from blood, sampled in a trial of the OX40 agonist ivuxolimab. The clonotype originates from an adult with an advanced solid tumor such as melanoma, head and neck, liver or kidney cancer. CDR3 residues: CASTEHADIGTIYNEQFF. DNA for the CDR3: TGTGCCAGCACCGAACATGCGGATATAGGAACGATCTACAATGAGCAGTTCTTC.